In this sample, the clone carrying this TCR beta chain turned up once. The data were taken from a study of cytomegalovirus exposure and HLA in healthy donors. A multiplex PCR was run with 60 Vbeta primers and 13 Jbeta primers. The assay was immunoSEQ multiplex PCR, and TCRdb's table has in-frame clones only and misses some. The sample yields more than 95,000 clones, around 75% seen once. The CDR3 runs to 14 residues. V was pared by 2 bases and J by 2 bases, with 10 bases between. CDR1 is SGHRS, CDR2 YFSETQ, per germline. V and J are TRBV5-1 and TRBJ2-5, with D possibly TRBD1 on 5 matching bases. Sample: PBMCs. The receptor's source is a woman aged 45-65 years in good health and CMV-seropositive. Written as DNA, the CDR3 is TGCGCCAGCAGCTTTGACAGCCGGCAAGAGACCCAGTACTTC. Its protein is CASSFDSRQETQYF.